One sample yielded the 11 T cell receptor beta chains listed below, sequenced in a study of brain T cells in children with intractable seizures. Produced via immunoSEQ multiplex PCR; TCRdb's table is partial and in-frame only. The profile shows about 64,000 clones, about 96% of them singletons. The material was peripheral blood, obtained at surgery. Every receptor here comes from a boy in the first two years of life with focal cortical dysplasia and intractable seizures.

The genes are TRBV7-3 and TRBJ2-7, with 10 bases identical to TRBD2. Germline V gene data show CDR1 as SGHTA and CDR2 as FQGTGA. The CDR3 contains 14 residues. V dropped 2 bases and J dropped 4; count of bases not matched to a gene: 2. CDR3 sequence: CASSLSSGSYEQYF. The CDR3, as DNA: TGTGCCAGCAGCTTATCTAGCGGGAGTTACGAGCAGTACTTC.

This clone was observed a few times. V and J are TRBV6-5 and TRBJ1-5; D uncertain. The germline CDR1 and CDR2 sequences are MNHEY and SVGAGI. With 6 bases removed from V and 0 bases from J, the gap between germline ends came to 6 bases. CDR3 size: 13 residues. CDR3 sequence reads: CASSLTSNQPQHF. The CDR3 nucleotides are TGTGCCAGCAGCCTAACTAGCAATCAGCCCCAGCATTTT.

In this sample, this clone turned up once. The chain links TRBV3-1 (or the pseudogene TRBV3-2) to TRBJ2-3; TRBD2 matches 7 bases. The ends lost 0 bases at V and 2 bases at J; junction bases unmatched: 5. The CDR3 runs 16 residues. Germline V gene data show CDR1 as LGHDT and CDR2 as YNNKEL (reference sequence). The CDR3 protein is CASSQEVLADTDTQYF. As DNA, the CDR3 is TGTGCCAGCAGCCAAGAGGTTCTAGCGGACACAGATACGCAGTATTTT.

CDR3 amino acids: CASSPQGHTEAFF. In DNA form, the CDR3 reads TGTGCCAGCTCACCCCAGGGCCACACTGAAGCTTTCTTT. The chain couples TRBV18 to TRBJ1-1, with a weak D call TRBD1 (5 bases). This CDR3 is built from 13 residues. V was clipped by 3 bases and J by 3 bases, with 8 bases between them. Germline-derived CDR1 and CDR2 are KGHSH and LQKENI.

J is TRBJ2-5 and V is TRBV6-5; D not certain. V was clipped by 2 bases and J by 9 bases, with 13 bases between them. This CDR3 comprises 13 residues. Germline V lookup: CDR1 MNHEY, CDR2 SVGAGI. CDR3 amino acids: CASSYGKVKAQYF. The CDR3 DNA sequence: TGTGCCAGCAGTTACGGAAAGGTTAAGGCCCAGTACTTC.

This clone is a singleton in its sample. The J gene is TRBJ1-3, the V gene TRBV19, with D unresolved. V was clipped by 8 bases and J by 9 bases, with 26 bases between them. The CDR3 length is 16 residues. From germline, CDR1 is LNHDA and CDR2 SQIVND (reference sequence). For the CDR3, the DNA is TGTGCCAGTCATAACCACGGGTCTTACGAAGGTACCACCATATATTTT. Translation: CASHNHGSYEGTTIYF.

J is TRBJ1-1 and V is TRBV4-1; no clear D. There are 13 residues in the CDR3. Germline V lookup: CDR1 MGHRA, CDR2 YSYEKL. V lost 0 bases and J 1 base, leaving 3 bases between the germline ends. In DNA form, the CDR3 reads TGCGCCAGCAGCCAAGACGGGAACACTGAAGCTTTCTTT. Protein sequence: CASSQDGNTEAFF.

V and J are TRBV10-3 and TRBJ2-7; 7 nucleotides match TRBD1. The CDR3 is 13 amino acids. V gave up 6 bases and J gave up 6 bases; unmatched junction bases: 8. From germline, CDR1 is ENHRY and CDR2 SYGVKD. The CDR3 loop reads CAIRQRTGSEQYF. CDR3 DNA: TGTGCCATCAGGCAAAGGACAGGCAGCGAGCAGTACTTC.

A single count supports this clone. J is TRBJ1-5 and V is TRBV24-1; D gene unclear. Germline V gene sequence: CDR1 KGHDR, CDR2 SFDVKD. This CDR3 contains 10 residues. V was shortened by 7 bases and J by 11 bases, with 8 bases between the two germline ends. The CDR3 loop is CATRSATQHF. Written as DNA, the CDR3 is TGTGCCACCAGGTCGGCGACCCAGCATTTT.

This rearrangement joins TRBV6-6 to TRBJ1-2, with a tentative D call TRBD1 (5 bases). Germline V gene lookup returns CDR1 MNHNY and CDR2 SVGAGI (reference sequence). Deletions cut 2 bases from V and 8 bases from J, with 15 bases between. CDR3 length: 14 amino acids. CDR3 bases: TGTGCCAGCAGTTACCCCACTCAGGGAGGAGGCTACACCTTC. This sequence encodes CASSYPTQGGGYTF.

The J gene is TRBJ2-7, the V gene TRBV6-6; D is perhaps TRBD2 (5 bases). Trimming took off 2 bases at V and 11 bases at J, with 10 bases between the two ends. The CDR3 spans 11 residues. Germline values: CDR1 MNHNY, CDR2 SVGAGI (reference sequence). The DNA for the CDR3 is TGTGCCAGCAGTTACGAGGGCAAGAAGTACTTC. Protein sequence: CASSYEGKKYF.